These 25 T cell receptor beta chains were sequenced from one sample in a study of blood T cell repertoires in COVID-19. Libraries were prepared by immunoSEQ multiplex PCR; TCRdb keeps only in-frame clonotypes and omits some of them. The profile shows more than 150,000 clones, around 84% of them singletons. Sequenced sample: peripheral blood. The receptors here all came from a man aged 25 to 40 with active or convalescent COVID-19.

This chain links TRBV24-1 with TRBJ2-3, with 8 bases matching TRBD1. V lost 4 bases to trimming and J lost 0 bases; unmatched junction nucleotides: 8. This CDR3 has 17 residues. The germline CDR1 and CDR2 sequences are KGHDR and SFDVKD. The CDR3 protein is CATSDRTGRGSTDTQYF. CDR3 DNA: TGTGCCACCAGTGACCGGACAGGGAGAGGGAGCACAGATACGCAGTATTTT.

The chain couples TRBV21-1 to TRBJ1-2; the table names TRBD1, a call not compared with the DNA. TRBV21-1 is deemed a pseudogene. The CDR3 extends over 14 amino acids. Written as DNA, the CDR3 is TGTGCCAGCAGCTCTTGGACAGGGGGGGGTGGCTACACCTTC. It specifies CASSSWTGGGGYTF.

Comment on this clone: A much larger clone differs from this one at a single base, so this may be a read error. This chain's CDR3 is CASSLTVNYGYTF. The CDR3 region has the DNA TGTGCCAGCAGTTTGACAGTTAACTATGGCTACACCTTC. The rearrangement uses TRBV5-8 and TRBJ1-2; the D gene is possibly TRBD1 (5 bases). Per the germline V gene, CDR1 is SGHTS and CDR2 is YDEGEE. Trimming took 5 bases from V and 1 from J, leaving 9 bases between them. The length of the CDR3 is 13 residues.

V is TRBV19 and J is TRBJ1-5; possible D gene TRBD1, 6 bases. The CDR3 consists of 17 residues. Per germline, CDR1 LNHDA and CDR2 SQIVND (reference sequence). V lost 10 bases and J 0 bases, leaving 22 bases between the germline ends. The CDR3 here is CATSQGGGRGSNQPQHF. CDR3 DNA sequence: TGTGCCACCTCCCAAGGGGGGGGGAGGGGTAGCAATCAGCCCCAGCATTTT.

This rearrangement joins TRBV12-3 or TRBV12-4 to TRBJ1-1; D perhaps matches TRBD1 (5 bases). This CDR3 is 13 amino acids long. V was cut by 4 bases and J by 6 bases, with 12 bases left in between. CDR3 sequence reads: CASSWGRYPEAFF. The CDR3 nucleotides are TGTGCCAGCAGTTGGGGCAGGTACCCTGAAGCTTTCTTT.

This clone was seen a few times. The J gene is TRBJ2-7, the V gene TRBV18; no clear D gene. The CDR3 loop spans 13 amino acids. V lost 3 bases to trimming and J lost 6 bases, with 12 bases between them. Germline V lookup: CDR1 KGHSH, CDR2 LQKENI. CDR3 nucleotides: TGTGCCAGCTCACCGACACCCCCAGGCGAGCAGTACGTC. Its protein product is CASSPTPPGEQYV.

The chain combines TRBV4-3 with TRBJ1-2, with 7 bases that match TRBD1. There are 17 residues in the CDR3. With 1 base clipped from V and 8 bases from J, the junction kept 16 bases outside the gene matches. Per the germline V gene, CDR1 is LGHNA and CDR2 is YSLEER. The CDR3: CASSQVLGDRAGGGYTF. The CDR3 bases are TGCGCCAGCAGCCAAGTACTAGGCGACAGGGCAGGAGGAGGCTACACCTTC.

This clone appeared once. The rearrangement joins TRBV15 to TRBJ1-5; no firm D call. The length of the CDR3 is 15 residues. Per the germline V gene, CDR1 is LNHNV and CDR2 is YYDKDF (reference sequence). The germline V and J ends were trimmed by 4 bases and 0 bases, with 10 bases remaining between them. The CDR3 DNA follows: TGTGCCACCAGCATATCAGGTCATAGCAATCAGCCCCAGCATTTT. This codes for CATSISGHSNQPQHF.

The rearrangement links TRBV4-2 to TRBJ1-4, with TRBD1 identical over 11 bases. CDR1 and CDR2 from the germline V gene are LGHNA and YNFKEQ. The CDR3 runs 14 residues. The V gene end was trimmed by 3 bases and the J gene end by 6 bases; junction bases not matched to a gene: 0. CDR3 amino acids: CASSQDRGHEKLFF. Here the CDR3 DNA reads TGTGCCAGCAGCCAGGACAGGGGGCATGAAAAACTGTTTTTT.

V gene TRBV6-5 combines with J gene TRBJ1-4, with D possibly TRBD1 on 6 matching bases. The CDR3 has 14 residues. V was trimmed by 5 bases and J by 8 bases, leaving 15 bases between them. Germline V gives CDR1 MNHEY, CDR2 SVGAGI. CDR3 region: CASSTGRGREKLFF. DNA for the CDR3: TGTGCCAGCAGTACCGGCAGGGGCCGGGAAAAACTGTTTTTT.

The rearrangement joins TRBV4-1 to TRBJ2-1; D not resolved. The CDR3 is 14 residues long. Per the germline V gene, CDR1 is MGHRA and CDR2 is YSYEKL. The V and J ends lost 1 base and 2 bases respectively, with 6 bases between them. CDR3 sequence: CASSQVGTYNEQFF. The CDR3 nucleotides read TGCGCCAGCAGCCAAGTGGGCACCTACAATGAGCAGTTCTTC.

The chain employs TRBV4-3 and TRBJ1-2; 11 bases line up with TRBD1. Trimming took 0 bases from V and 8 from J; bases not matched to a gene: 11. The germline CDR1 and CDR2 sequences are LGHNA and YSLEER. The CDR3 contains 17 residues. This CDR3 reads CASSQEPAGQGAKGYTF. CDR3 coding DNA: TGCGCCAGCAGCCAAGAGCCTGCCGGACAGGGGGCGAAAGGCTACACCTTC.

This rearrangement joins TRBV6-5 to TRBJ1-5; 11 bases are shared with TRBD1. Per the germline V gene, CDR1 is MNHEY and CDR2 is SVGAGI. After removal of 6 bases from V and 3 bases from J, the junction contained 4 bases not matched to a gene. The CDR3 contains 15 residues. The CDR3, as DNA: TGTGCCAGCAGGGACAGGGGGCCCCCCAATCAGCCCCAGCATTTT. This gives the protein CASRDRGPPNQPQHF.

V and J are TRBV7-3 and TRBJ2-1, with 9 bases aligning to TRBD2. With 3 bases clipped from V and 7 bases from J, the junction kept 1 base outside the gene matches. The germline V gene encodes CDR1 SGHTA and CDR2 FQGTGA. The CDR3 runs 13 residues. DNA of the CDR3: TGTGCCAGCAGCTTCAGCGGGGGGAATGAGCAGTTCTTC. It yields the protein CASSFSGGNEQFF.

The chain links TRBV9 to TRBJ2-5; 7 bases map to TRBD2. V trimming: 0 bases; J trimming: 5 bases; junction bases outside the gene matches: 7. This CDR3 region has 15 residues. Germline CDR1 reads SGDLS; CDR2 reads YYNGEE. CDR3 amino acids: CASSVGGSGWETQYF. CDR3 nucleotide sequence: TGTGCCAGCAGCGTAGGCGGGAGTGGGTGGGAGACCCAGTACTTC.

V is TRBV3-1 (or the pseudogene TRBV3-2) and J is TRBJ2-7; 8 nucleotides agree with TRBD1. The V gene end was trimmed by 0 bases and the J gene end by 3 bases; junction bases not matched to a gene: 13. The CDR3 has 18 amino acids. Germline CDR1 reads LGHDT; CDR2 reads YNNKEL (reference sequence). CDR3 protein: CASSQDPTGTGVFYEQYF. CDR3 coding DNA: TGTGCCAGCAGCCAAGACCCTACCGGGACAGGAGTATTCTACGAGCAGTACTTC.

This chain uses TRBV3-1 (or the pseudogene TRBV3-2) with TRBJ1-1; tentatively, D is TRBD1 (6 bases). Trimming removed 4 bases at V and 5 bases at J, with 17 bases between. CDR3 length: 15 residues. In germline, CDR1 is LGHDT, CDR2 YNNKEL (reference sequence). The DNA of the CDR3 is TGTGCCAGCAGCCCAAAAGTATCAGGGGAAACTGAAGCTTTCTTT. As protein: CASSPKVSGETEAFF.

The chain has TRBV19 and TRBJ1-1; TRBD1 matches at 7 bases. In germline, CDR1 is LNHDA, CDR2 SQIVND (reference sequence). Trimming removed 2 bases from V and 5 bases from J; junction bases left unmatched: 2. The CDR3 is 13 residues long. CDR3 sequence (DNA): TGTGCCAGTAGTATAACAGGGGCTACTGAAGCTTTCTTT. Amino acids: CASSITGATEAFF.

V is TRBV5-4 and J is TRBJ2-6; tentatively, D is TRBD1 (5 bases). The length of the CDR3 is 18 residues. V was trimmed by 0 bases and J by 0 bases, leaving 13 bases between them. Germline CDR1 is SGHNT and CDR2 is YYREEE (reference sequence). The CDR3 loop is CASSLATGPPSGANVLTF. In DNA, the CDR3 is TGTGCCAGCAGCTTGGCTACAGGACCGCCCTCTGGGGCCAACGTCCTGACTTTC.

This rearrangement joins TRBV28 to TRBJ1-2; the D gene is possibly TRBD1 (6 bases). Per germline, CDR1 MDHEN and CDR2 SYDVKM. This CDR3 region has 13 residues. Trimming took 5 bases from V and 8 from J, leaving 15 bases between them. CDR3 amino acids: CASSLLGAGGYTF. CDR3 in DNA: TGTGCCAGCAGTCTACTGGGGGCTGGCGGCTACACCTTC.

The chain is built from TRBV7-9 and TRBJ1-2; 7 bases fit TRBD1. V gave up 0 bases and J gave up 6 bases; unmatched junction bases: 1. Germline assignment: CDR1 SEHNR and CDR2 FQNEAQ (reference sequence). The CDR3 is 13 amino acids. The chain's CDR3 is CASSLATGNGYTF. DNA of the CDR3: TGTGCCAGCAGCTTAGCGACAGGGAATGGCTACACCTTC.

The rearrangement links TRBV6-1 to TRBJ2-6, with D possibly matching TRBD2 (5 bases). This CDR3 comprises 15 residues. Germline values: CDR1 MNHNS, CDR2 SASEGT. The V end was cut by 1 base, the J end by 2 bases, with 6 bases between. The CDR3 DNA follows: TGTGCCAGCAGTGAAGACGGGGCTGGGGCCAACGTCCTGACTTTC. It yields the protein CASSEDGAGANVLTF.

V and J are TRBV11-2 and TRBJ1-5; D possibly corresponds to TRBD1 (5 bases). The germline V gene has CDR1 SGHAT and CDR2 FQNNGV. V dropped 5 bases and J dropped 2 bases, with 13 bases sitting between them. This CDR3 comprises 15 residues. The DNA of the CDR3 is TGTGCCAGCAGCCCCGGCAGGGAGGGCAATCAGCCCCAGCATTTT. Protein sequence: CASSPGREGNQPQHF.

The genes are TRBV12-5 and TRBJ1-2, with TRBD1 matching 8 bases. The CDR3 sequence is 13 residues long. Per the germline V gene, CDR1 is LGHNT and CDR2 is FRNRAP. This CDR3 is CGQPGTGESGYTF. The CDR3 region has the DNA TGTGGGCAGCCAGGGACAGGTGAAAGTGGCTACACCTTC.

This sequence joins TRBV7-8 and TRBJ2-7; no definite D call. Trimming took off 5 bases at V and 4 bases at J, with 12 bases between the two ends. Per the germline V gene, CDR1 is SGHVS and CDR2 is FQNEAQ. The CDR3 runs to 13 residues. The CDR3: CASSPEPRYEQYF. CDR3 nucleotides: TGTGCCAGCAGCCCGGAGCCGCGTTACGAGCAGTACTTC.